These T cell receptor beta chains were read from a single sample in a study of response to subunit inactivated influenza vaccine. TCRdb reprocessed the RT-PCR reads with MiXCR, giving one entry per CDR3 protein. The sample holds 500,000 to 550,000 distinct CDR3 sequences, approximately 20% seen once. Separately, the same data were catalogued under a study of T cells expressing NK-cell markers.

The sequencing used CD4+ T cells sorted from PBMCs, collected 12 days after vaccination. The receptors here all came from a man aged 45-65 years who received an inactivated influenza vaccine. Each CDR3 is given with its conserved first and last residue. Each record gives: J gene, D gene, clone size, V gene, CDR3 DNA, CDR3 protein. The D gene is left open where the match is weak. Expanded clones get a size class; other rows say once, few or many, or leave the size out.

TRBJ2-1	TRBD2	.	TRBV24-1	TGTGCCACCAGTCTGGCGGGGGTCGCTAGGAATGAGCAGTTCTTC	CATSLAGVARNEQFF
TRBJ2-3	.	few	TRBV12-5	TGTGCTAGTGGTTTGAGTAACACAGATACGCAGTATTTT	CASGLSNTDTQYF
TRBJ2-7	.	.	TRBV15	TGTGCCACCAGCAGAGTCCCAGTTACTACCTACGAGCAGTACTTC	CATSRVPVTTYEQYF
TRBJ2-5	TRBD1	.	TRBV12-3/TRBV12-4	TGTGCCAGCAGTTTTTGGGACAGTGAAGAGACCCAGTACTTC	CASSFWDSEETQYF
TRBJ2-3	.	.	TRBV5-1	TGCGCCAGCAGCTTGGCCCAAAAGGCTAGGGGCGGGCCAGATACGCAGTATTTT	CASSLAQKARGGPDTQYF
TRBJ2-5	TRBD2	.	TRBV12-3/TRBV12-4	TGTGCCAGCAGTTTACTTGGCGGGGGAACCCAAGAGACCCAGTACTTC	CASSLLGGGTQETQYF
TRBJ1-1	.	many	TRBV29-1	TGCAGCGTTAAACGGATGAACACTGAAGCTTTCTTT	CSVKRMNTEAFF
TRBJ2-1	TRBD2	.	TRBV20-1	TGCAGTGCTTTGACTAGCGGGAGTAATGAGCAGTTCTTC	CSALTSGSNEQFF
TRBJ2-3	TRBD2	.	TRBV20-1	TGCAGTGCTAACAGCGGGAGTGGCTATACGCAGTATTTT	CSANSGSGYTQYF
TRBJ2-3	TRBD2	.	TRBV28	TGTGCCAGCTACTCCCGCACAGCGGGAGGGCGTGTTGGCACAGATACGCAGTATTTT	CASYSRTAGGRVGTDTQYF
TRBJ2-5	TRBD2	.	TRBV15	TGTGCCACCAGCAGAGATCTAGCGGGCCCGATTGGGTCCCAGTACTTC	CATSRDLAGPIGSQYF
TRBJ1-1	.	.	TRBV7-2	TGTGCCAGCAGCTCAAGACAGATGAACACTGAAGCTTTCTTT	CASSSRQMNTEAFF
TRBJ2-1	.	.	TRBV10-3	TGTGCCATCAGTCACAGGGATGCTGAGCAGTTCTTC	CAISHRDAEQFF
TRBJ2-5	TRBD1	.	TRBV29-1	TGCAGCGCCCAAAAAGTACAGGGGTGGGTAGAGACCCAGTACTTC	CSAQKVQGWVETQYF
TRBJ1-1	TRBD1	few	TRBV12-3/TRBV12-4	TGTGCCAGCAGCAGAAACAGGGGGAACACTGAAGCTTTCTTT	CASSRNRGNTEAFF
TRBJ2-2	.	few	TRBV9	TGTGCCAGCAGCGTAGAGGGTAGCGGGAACACCGGGGAGCTGTTTTTT	CASSVEGSGNTGELFF
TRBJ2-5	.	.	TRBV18	TGTGCCAGCTCACCGTCCCCGCAAGAGACCCAGTACTTC	CASSPSPQETQYF
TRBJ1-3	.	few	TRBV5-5	TGTGCCAGCAGCGCCCCCGGGACATCCTCTGGAAACACCATATATTTT	CASSAPGTSSGNTIYF
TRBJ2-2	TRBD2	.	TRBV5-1	TGCGCCAGCAGCTTGGAAGGAGGTGGACTAGCGCCCGGGGAGCTGTTTTTT	CASSLEGGGLAPGELFF
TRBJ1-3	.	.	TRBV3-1	TGTGCCAGCAGCCAACTAAACGGGGCCCTCTTTGGAAACACCATATATTTT	CASSQLNGALFGNTIYF
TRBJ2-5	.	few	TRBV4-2	TGTGCCAGCAGCCAAGGTGCAGGGGAAGAGACCCAGTACTTC	CASSQGAGEETQYF
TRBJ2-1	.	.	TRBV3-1	TGTGCCAGCAGCCAAGGGCCAGGGCAGTTCTTC	CASSQGPGQFF
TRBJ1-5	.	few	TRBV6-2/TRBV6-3	TGTGCCAGCAGTTACTATTTGGGCAATCAGCCCCAGCATTTT	CASSYYLGNQPQHF
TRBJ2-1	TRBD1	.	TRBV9	TGTGCCAGCAGCGTAGGGGACAGGGAGAATGAGCAGTTCTTC	CASSVGDRENEQFF
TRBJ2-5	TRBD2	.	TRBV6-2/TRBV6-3	TGTGCCAGCAGTTACGGGTGGGCTAGCGGTGAAGAGACCCATTACTTC	CASSYGWASGEETHYF
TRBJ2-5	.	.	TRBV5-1	TGCGCCAGCAGCTTGGGAGGGTTTGGAGAGACCCAGTACTTC	CASSLGGFGETQYF
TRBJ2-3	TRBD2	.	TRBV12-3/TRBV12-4	TGTGCCAGCAGTTATTTGGGGCTAGCGGACACAGATACGCAGTATTTT	CASSYLGLADTDTQYF
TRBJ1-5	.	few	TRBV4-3	TGCGCCAGCAGCTACGATCTCGAAGATCAGCCCCAGCATTTT	CASSYDLEDQPQHF
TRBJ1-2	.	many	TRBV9	TGTGCCAGCAGCGTAGGGGTAGGGCGGAATGGCTACACCTTC	CASSVGVGRNGYTF
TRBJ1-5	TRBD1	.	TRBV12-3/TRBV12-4	TGTGCCAGCAGTTTAAGGACAGGTAGTAGCAATCAGCCCCAGCATTTT	CASSLRTGSSNQPQHF
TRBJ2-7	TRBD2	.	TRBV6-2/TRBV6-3	TGTGCCAGCAGTTACCTCAGCGGGGTTTACTACGAGCAGTACTTC	CASSYLSGVYYEQYF
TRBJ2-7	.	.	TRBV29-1	TGCAGCGTTGGACGGCCCTACGAGCAGTACTTC	CSVGRPYEQYF
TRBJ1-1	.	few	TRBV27	TGTGCCAGCTCACCGGGGGTGAAGGACACTGAAGCTTTCTTT	CASSPGVKDTEAFF
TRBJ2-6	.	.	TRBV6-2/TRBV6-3	TGTGCCAGCAGTTACAAGGGTTTCAGGGGGGCCCTAAGACCTGGGGCCAACGTCCTGACTTTC	CASSYKGFRGALRPGANVLTF
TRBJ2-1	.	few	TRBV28	TGTGCCAGCAGGGAAATAGCGGATGAGCAGTTCTTC	CASREIADEQFF
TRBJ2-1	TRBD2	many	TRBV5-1	TGCGCCAGCAGCTTGGTTGGACTAGCGGGAGGCCCATACAATGAGCAGTTCTTC	CASSLVGLAGGPYNEQFF
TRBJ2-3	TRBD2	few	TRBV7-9	TGTGCCAGCAGCGTTAGCGGGGCTGGGGATACGCAGTATTTT	CASSVSGAGDTQYF
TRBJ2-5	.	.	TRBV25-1	TGTGCCAGCAGTGAATTAGGGCAGGGCAACCAAGAGACCCAGTACTTC	CASSELGQGNQETQYF
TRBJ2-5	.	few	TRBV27	TGTGCCAGCAACCGGGCGGAGGGAGAGACCCAGTACTTC	CASNRAEGETQYF
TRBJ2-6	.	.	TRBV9	TGTGCCAGCAGCGTTCATACAGGGTCCTCTGGGGCCAACGTCCTGACTTTC	CASSVHTGSSGANVLTF
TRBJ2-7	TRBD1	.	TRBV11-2	TGTGCCAGCAGCTCGAGGACAGGGACGGCGGGGGAGCAGTACTTC	CASSSRTGTAGEQYF
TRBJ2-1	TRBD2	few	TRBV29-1	TGCAGCGGCGGGACTAGCGGGATATACAATGAGCAGTTCTTC	CSGGTSGIYNEQFF
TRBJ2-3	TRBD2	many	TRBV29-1	TGCAGCGTTGAACAACTAGCGGGAAACACAGATACGCAGTATTTT	CSVEQLAGNTDTQYF
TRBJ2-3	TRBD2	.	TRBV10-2	TGCGCCAGCACCACAGTTGGGACTAAAAGCACAGATACGCAGTATTTT	CASTTVGTKSTDTQYF
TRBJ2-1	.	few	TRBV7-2	TGTGCCAGCAGTAACGTAGCCAGATCCTACAATGAGCAGTTCTTC	CASSNVARSYNEQFF
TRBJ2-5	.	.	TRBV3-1	TGTGCCAGCAGCCAAGTGGCGGGGGCGGAGACCCAGTACTTC	CASSQVAGAETQYF
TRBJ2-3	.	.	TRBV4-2	TGTGCCAGCAGGCAGGACAGATCCACAGATACGCAGTATTTT	CASRQDRSTDTQYF
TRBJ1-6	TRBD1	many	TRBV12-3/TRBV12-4	TGCGCCAGCAGCTTGGGACAGTATAATTCACCCCTCCACTTT	CASSLGQYNSPLHF
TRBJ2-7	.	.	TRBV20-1	TGCAGTGCTAGCTCAGCCTACGAGCAGTACTTC	CSASSAYEQYF
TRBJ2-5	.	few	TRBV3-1	TGTGCCAGCAGCCAAAGGGGCGGCAGGGAATGGGAGACCCAGTACTTC	CASSQRGGREWETQYF